This T cell receptor beta chain derives from a study of breast tumors, draining lymph nodes, adjacent tissues. Each CDR3 protein is one row after TCRdb ran MiXCR on the multiplex PCR reads. The repertoire consists of around 130,000 distinct CDR3 sequences, with around 20% occurring once and the leading ten covering 2.2%. The lymph nodes were axillary draining lymph nodes from breast cancer patients. This clonotype has at least ten counts. The antigen remains unidentified. Study-wide points: Findings are consistent with lymph node origin and intratumoral expansion of most tumor T cells. Tumor and nontumor repertoires were significantly more similar in luminal-like than in basal-like breast cancer. Tumor repertoires ranked between lymph nodes and nontumor tissue in diversity, with V and J gene preferences.

The sample taken for sequencing was axillary lymph node tissue. This TCR derives from a female donor with breast cancer. Some clones in this sample may be carry-over from other donors' samples.

The CDR3 DNA reads as TGTGCCAGCAGCTACGAGCAGTACTTC. It encodes CASSYEQYF. The chain combines TRBV5-6 with TRBJ2-7; the D is unclear. This CDR3 contains 9 residues. The V gene's germline CDR1 is SGHDT and CDR2 YYEEEE. V gave up 3 bases and J gave up 5 bases, with 0 bases separating them.